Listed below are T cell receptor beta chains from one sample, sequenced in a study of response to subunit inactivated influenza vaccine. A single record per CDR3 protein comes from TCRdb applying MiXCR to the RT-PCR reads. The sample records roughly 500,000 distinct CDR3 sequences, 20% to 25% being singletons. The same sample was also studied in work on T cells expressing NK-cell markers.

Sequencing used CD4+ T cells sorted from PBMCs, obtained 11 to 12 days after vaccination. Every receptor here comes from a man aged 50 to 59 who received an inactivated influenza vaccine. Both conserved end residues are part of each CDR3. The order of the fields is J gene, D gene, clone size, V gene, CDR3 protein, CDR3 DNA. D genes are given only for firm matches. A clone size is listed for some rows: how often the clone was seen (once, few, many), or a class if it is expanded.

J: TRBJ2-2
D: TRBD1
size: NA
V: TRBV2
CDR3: CASNPRTGATGELFF
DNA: TGTGCCAGCAATCCCAGGACAGGGGCCACCGGGGAGCTGTTTTTT

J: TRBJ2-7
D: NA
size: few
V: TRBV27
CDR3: CASSHHGTGRAYEQYF
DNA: TGTGCCAGCAGTCACCACGGGACGGGACGCGCCTACGAGCAGTACTTC

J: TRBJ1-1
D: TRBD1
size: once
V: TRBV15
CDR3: CATSAKRAGGTEAFF
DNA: TGTGCCACCAGCGCGAAAAGGGCAGGGGGCACTGAAGCTTTCTTT

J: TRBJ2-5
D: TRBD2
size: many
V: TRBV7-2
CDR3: CASSLSGLVMETQYF
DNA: TGTGCCAGCAGCTTATCGGGACTAGTGATGGAGACCCAGTACTTC

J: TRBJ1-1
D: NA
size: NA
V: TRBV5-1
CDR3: CASSLDSSNTEAFF
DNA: TGCGCCAGCAGCTTGGACAGTTCCAACACTGAAGCTTTCTTT

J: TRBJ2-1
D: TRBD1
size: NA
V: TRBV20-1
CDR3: CSARDPATGSNEQFF
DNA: TGCAGTGCTAGAGATCCCGCGACAGGGTCCAATGAGCAGTTCTTC

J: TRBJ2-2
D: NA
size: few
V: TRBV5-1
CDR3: CASSLPAGPGELFF
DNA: TGCGCCAGCAGCCTACCGGCGGGCCCCGGGGAGCTGTTTTTT

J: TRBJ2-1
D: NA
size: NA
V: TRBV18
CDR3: CASSPSQVGQFF
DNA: TGTGCCAGCTCACCATCACAAGTGGGGCAGTTCTTC

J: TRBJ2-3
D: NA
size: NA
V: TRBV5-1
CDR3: CASSLNGFIGTQYF
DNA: TGCGCCAGCAGCTTGAACGGATTCATAGGTACGCAGTATTTT

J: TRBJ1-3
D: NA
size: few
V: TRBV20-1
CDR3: CSARPRQSSGNTIYF
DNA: TGCAGTGCTAGGCCCAGACAGTCCTCTGGAAACACCATATATTTT

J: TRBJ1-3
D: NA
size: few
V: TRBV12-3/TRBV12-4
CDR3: CASSFRQRGELSSGNTIYF
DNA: TGTGCCAGCAGTTTCCGACAAAGGGGAGAATTGAGCTCTGGAAACACCATATATTTT

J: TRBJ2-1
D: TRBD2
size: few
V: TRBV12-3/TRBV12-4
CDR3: CASSHKGRDEQFF
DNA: TGTGCCAGCAGCCATAAGGGGAGGGATGAGCAGTTCTTC

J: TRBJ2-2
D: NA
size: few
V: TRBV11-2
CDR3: CASSLDLGGANTGELFF
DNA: TGTGCCAGCAGCTTAGATCTTGGGGGAGCGAACACCGGGGAGCTGTTTTTT

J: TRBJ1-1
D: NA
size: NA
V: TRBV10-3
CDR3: CAISEWGFDAFF
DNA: TGTGCCATCAGTGAGTGGGGATTTGATGCTTTCTTT

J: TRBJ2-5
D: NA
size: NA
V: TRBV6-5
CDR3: CASSFNYDTSVGETQYF
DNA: TGTGCCAGCAGTTTTAACTACGACACCTCGGTCGGGGAGACCCAGTACTTC

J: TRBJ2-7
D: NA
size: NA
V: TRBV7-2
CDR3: CASSLKIEQYF
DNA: TGTGCCAGCAGCTTAAAGATCGAGCAGTACTTC

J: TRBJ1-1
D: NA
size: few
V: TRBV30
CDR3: CAWIPRTAWNTEAFF
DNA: TGTGCCTGGATTCCCCGGACAGCTTGGAACACTGAAGCTTTCTTT

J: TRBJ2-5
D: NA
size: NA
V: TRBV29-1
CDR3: CSVGAGAQETQYF
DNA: TGCAGCGTTGGGGCGGGGGCTCAAGAGACCCAGTACTTC

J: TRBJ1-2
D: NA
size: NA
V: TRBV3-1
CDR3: CASSHNSIGPYGYTF
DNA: TGTGCCAGCAGCCATAACAGTATAGGCCCCTATGGCTACACCTTC

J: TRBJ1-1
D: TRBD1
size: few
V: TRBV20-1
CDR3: CSASSPGQGRPEAFF
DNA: TGCAGTGCTAGTTCACCGGGACAGGGGAGACCTGAAGCTTTCTTT

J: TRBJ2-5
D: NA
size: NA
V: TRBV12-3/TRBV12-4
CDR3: CASSLLQGPRTQYF
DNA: TGTGCCAGCAGTTTGCTGCAGGGGCCACGTACCCAGTACTTC

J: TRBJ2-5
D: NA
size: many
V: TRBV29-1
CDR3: CSVAAGQETQYF
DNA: TGCAGCGTTGCAGCAGGGCAAGAGACCCAGTACTTC

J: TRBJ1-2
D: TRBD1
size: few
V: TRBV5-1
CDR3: CASGEPGQGFGYTF
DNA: TGCGCCAGCGGAGAACCGGGACAGGGCTTTGGCTACACCTTC

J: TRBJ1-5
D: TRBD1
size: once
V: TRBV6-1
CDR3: CASTSTGQINQPQHF
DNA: TGTGCCAGCACCTCGACGGGACAGATCAATCAGCCCCAGCATTTT

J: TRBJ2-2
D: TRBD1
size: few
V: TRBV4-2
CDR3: CASSQDRQGVTGELFF
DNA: TGTGCCAGCAGCCAAGATAGACAGGGCGTCACCGGGGAGCTGTTTTTT

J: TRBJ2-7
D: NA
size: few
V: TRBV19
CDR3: CASSIGREREQYF
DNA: TGTGCCAGTAGTATCGGCAGGGAGAGGGAGCAGTACTTC

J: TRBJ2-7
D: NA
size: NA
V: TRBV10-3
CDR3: CAISGGNRANEQYF
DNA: TGTGCCATCAGTGGAGGGAACAGGGCAAACGAGCAGTACTTC

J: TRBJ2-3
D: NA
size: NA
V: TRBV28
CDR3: CASSFDSGTDTQYF
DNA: TGTGCCAGCAGTTTTGACTCTGGCACAGATACGCAGTATTTT

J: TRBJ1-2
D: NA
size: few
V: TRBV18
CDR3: CASSPLNAAGPHGYTF
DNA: TGTGCCAGCTCACCATTGAATGCCGCCGGACCGCATGGCTACACCTTC

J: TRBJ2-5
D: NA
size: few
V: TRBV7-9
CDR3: CASSAGTLETQYF
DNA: TGTGCCAGCAGCGCCGGGACGCTAGAGACCCAGTACTTC

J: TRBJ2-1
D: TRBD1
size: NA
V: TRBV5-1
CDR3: CASSSTGMSSYNEQFF
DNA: TGCGCCAGCAGCTCGACAGGGATGAGCTCCTACAATGAGCAGTTCTTC

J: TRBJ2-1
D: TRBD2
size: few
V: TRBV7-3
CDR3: CASSPGASGSHEQFF
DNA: TGTGCCAGCAGCCCCGGGGCTAGCGGGAGCCATGAGCAGTTCTTC

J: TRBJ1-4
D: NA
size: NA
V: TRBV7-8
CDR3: CASSEGTEKLFF
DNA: TGTGCCAGCAGCGAAGGGACGGAAAAACTGTTTTTT

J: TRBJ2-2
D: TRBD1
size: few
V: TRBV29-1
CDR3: CARTGANTGELFF
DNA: TGCGCACGAACAGGGGCGAACACCGGGGAGCTGTTTTTT

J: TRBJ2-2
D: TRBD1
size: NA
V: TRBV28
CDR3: CASSLRTGGVGELFF
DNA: TGTGCCAGCAGTTTACGTACAGGGGGCGTCGGGGAGCTGTTTTTT

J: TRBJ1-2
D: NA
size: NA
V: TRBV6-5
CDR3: CASRTGGGYTF
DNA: TGTGCCAGCAGGACCGGTGGCGGCTACACCTTC

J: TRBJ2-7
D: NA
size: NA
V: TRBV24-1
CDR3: CATSDLLQRGTYEQYF
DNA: TGTGCCACCAGTGATTTGCTTCAAAGGGGAACCTACGAGCAGTACTTC

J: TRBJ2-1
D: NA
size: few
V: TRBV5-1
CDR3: CASSRTYDEQFF
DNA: TGCGCCAGCAGCCGGACCTACGATGAGCAGTTCTTC

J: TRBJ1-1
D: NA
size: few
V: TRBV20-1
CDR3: CSVKPGGAEAFF
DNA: TGCAGTGTTAAACCCGGGGGCGCTGAAGCTTTCTTT

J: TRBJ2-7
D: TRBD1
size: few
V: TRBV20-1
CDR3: CSARPDRASSYEQYF
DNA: TGCAGTGCTAGACCCGACAGGGCCTCTTCCTACGAGCAGTACTTC

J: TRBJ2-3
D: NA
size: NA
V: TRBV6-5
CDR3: CASSYSTDTTDTQYF
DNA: TGTGCCAGCAGTTACTCGACAGATACCACAGATACGCAGTATTTT

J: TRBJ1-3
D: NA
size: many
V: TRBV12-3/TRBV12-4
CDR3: CASSTNTAGNTIYF
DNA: TGTGCCAGCAGTACCAATACCGCTGGAAACACCATATATTTT

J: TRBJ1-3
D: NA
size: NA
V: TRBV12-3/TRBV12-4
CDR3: CASSYYGNTIYF
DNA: TGTGCCAGCAGTTACTATGGAAACACCATATATTTT

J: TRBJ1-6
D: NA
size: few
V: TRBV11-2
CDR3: CASSSRDGPLPYNSPLHF
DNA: TGTGCCAGCAGCTCCCGGGACGGACCACTTCCCTATAATTCACCCCTCCACTTT

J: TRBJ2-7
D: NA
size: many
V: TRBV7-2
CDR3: CASSFSVSSYEQYF
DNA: TGTGCCAGCAGCTTCAGCGTCTCCTCCTACGAGCAGTACTTC

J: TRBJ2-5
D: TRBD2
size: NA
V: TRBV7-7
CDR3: CASSGTSGGETQYF
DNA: TGTGCCAGCAGCGGGACTAGCGGCGGTGAGACCCAGTACTTC

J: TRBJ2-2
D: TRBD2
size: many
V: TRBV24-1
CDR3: CATSDLAGNTGELFF
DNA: TGTGCCACCAGTGATCTAGCGGGGAACACCGGGGAGCTGTTTTTT

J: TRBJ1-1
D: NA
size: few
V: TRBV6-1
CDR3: CASSLSWSLNTEAFF
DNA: TGTGCCAGCAGCCTTAGCTGGAGCCTGAACACTGAAGCTTTCTTT

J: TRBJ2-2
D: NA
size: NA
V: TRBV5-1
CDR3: CASSLAQGSGELFF
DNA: TGCGCCAGCAGCTTGGCCCAGGGTTCCGGGGAGCTGTTTTTT

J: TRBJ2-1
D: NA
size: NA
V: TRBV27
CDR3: CASSLRATYNEQFF
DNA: TGTGCCAGCAGTTTACGGGCTACCTACAATGAGCAGTTCTTC

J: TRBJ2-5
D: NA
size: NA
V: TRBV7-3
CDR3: CASSLFTGTRETQYF
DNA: TGTGCCAGCAGCCTTTTCACCGGGACCCGGGAGACCCAGTACTTC

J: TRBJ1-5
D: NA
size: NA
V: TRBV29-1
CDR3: CSVGGHSNQPQHF
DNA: TGCAGCGTTGGGGGGCACAGCAATCAGCCCCAGCATTTT

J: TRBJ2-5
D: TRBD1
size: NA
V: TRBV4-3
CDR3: CASSQESGTGRQTQYF
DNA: TGCGCCAGCAGCCAAGAATCAGGGACAGGGAGACAGACCCAGTACTTC